This T cell receptor beta chain came from a study of blood T cell repertoires in COVID-19. Study-wide background: Acute and convalescent COVID-19 samples came from the United States, Italy and Spain. Nucleic acid was either cDNA or gDNA, and it came from T cells, B-cell-depleted T cells, or PBMCs.

As handled by the study authors: Estimates of nucleated cell counts were drawn from the amplification of reference gene primers. Some clones are missing from TCRdb's copy, which holds only in-frame ones; the method was immunoSEQ multiplex PCR. Clonal size and the V and J genes are those of that table, whereas D and trimming came from the DNA. The sample has some 46,000 clones; around nine tenths are singletons. Germline V CDR1 and CDR2: LGHDT, YNNKEL (reference sequence). The CDR3 is made up of 16 amino acids. V lost 1 base to trimming and J lost 3 bases, with 13 bases between them. This receptor was taken from a man between 50 and 59 years old with acute or convalescent COVID-19. The source material was peripheral blood. The chain has TRBV3-1 (or the pseudogene TRBV3-2) and TRBJ1-5, with D perhaps TRBD1 (6 bases). The CDR3 loop is CASSQATGSYNQPQHF. Written as DNA, the CDR3 is TGTGCCAGCAGCCAAGCTACAGGGAGTTACAATCAGCCCCAGCATTTT.